This is a list of T cell receptor beta chains from one sample in a study of cytomegalovirus exposure and HLA in healthy donors. Produced via immunoSEQ multiplex PCR; TCRdb's table is partial and in-frame only. In all, the sample yields some 180,000 clones. Sequenced material: PBMCs. Every receptor here comes from a man in his thirties or forties in good health and CMV-seronegative. Each CDR3 is given with its conserved first and last residue. The D gene is left open where the match is weak.

V	J	D	DNA	CDR3
TRBV25-1	TRBJ2-5	TRBD2	TGTGCCAGCAGTGATCGGGCGGGGGGCTTACAAGAGACCCAGTACTTC	CASSDRAGGLQETQYF
TRBV6-1	TRBJ1-4	NA	TGTGCCAGCTACGGCCGCTTCCTCGGGGTGGAAAAACTGTTTTTT	CASYGRFLGVEKLFF
TRBV7-9	TRBJ2-7	TRBD1	TGTGCCAGCAGCTTATCCGGACAGGTTACCTACGAGCAGTACTTC	CASSLSGQVTYEQYF
TRBV11-3	TRBJ2-7	NA	TGTGCCAGCAGCTTTCGTGGAGAAGACCCTGACTACGAGCAGTACTTC	CASSFRGEDPDYEQYF
TRBV29-1	TRBJ1-2	TRBD1	TGCAGCGTTAAAGGGGGCTTTATCTATGGCTACACCTTC	CSVKGGFIYGYTF
TRBV5-1	TRBJ1-1	NA	TGCGCCAGCAGCTTGGCTTCGGGAACGAACACTGAAGCTTTCTTT	CASSLASGTNTEAFF
TRBV5-1	TRBJ1-5	NA	TGCGCCAGCAGTCCCGGCGGGGCTGATCAGCCCCAGCATTTT	CASSPGGADQPQHF
TRBV5-1	TRBJ2-1	TRBD1	TGCGCCAGCAGCTTGCTAAACAGGGGGTCCTACAATGAGCAGTTCTTC	CASSLLNRGSYNEQFF
TRBV7-9	TRBJ1-1	NA	TGTGCCAGCAGCTTAGGCCAGACAGGCTCTAGCACTGAAGCTTTCTTT	CASSLGQTGSSTEAFF
TRBV18	TRBJ2-7	NA	TGTGCCAGCTCACCAGGCTTACCCGAATATGGCGGTTACGAGCAGTACTTC	CASSPGLPEYGGYEQYF
TRBV11-3	TRBJ1-1	NA	TGTGCCAGCAGCTCTGGATTGGGAGGGAGGACTGAAGCTTTCTTT	CASSSGLGGRTEAFF
TRBV6-4	TRBJ1-4	TRBD1	TGTGCCAGCAGTCTGGACAGGGGTGATGAAAAACTGTTTTTT	CASSLDRGDEKLFF
TRBV28	TRBJ2-7	NA	TGTGCCATAGGGACACCATTCTCCTACGAGCAGTACTTC	CAIGTPFSYEQYF
TRBV7-9	TRBJ2-1	NA	TGTGCCAGCAGCCCCGGACAGTTTTACAATGAGCAGTTCTTC	CASSPGQFYNEQFF
TRBV10-1	TRBJ2-2	NA	TGCGCCAGCAGTGATCCACGACACTACACCGGGGAGCTGTTTTTT	CASSDPRHYTGELFF
TRBV20-1	TRBJ1-1	NA	TGCAGTGCTAGGGCACACCTCGAAGCTTTCTTT	CSARAHLEAFF
TRBV7-8	TRBJ2-3	TRBD2	TGTGCCAGCAGCTTAGAAGCGGGGGGGCTAATTGATACGCAGTATTTT	CASSLEAGGLIDTQYF
TRBV5-5	TRBJ2-2	TRBD1	TGTGCCAGCAGCCCTGAATGGACAGGGGGGGAGCTGTTTTTT	CASSPEWTGGELFF
TRBV30	TRBJ1-5	NA	TGTGCCTGGAGTGTTCAGGGGACGAATCAGCCCCAGCATTTT	CAWSVQGTNQPQHF
TRBV7-9	TRBJ1-2	NA	TGTGCCAGCAGTTTCCGGTTAGGGAGGAACTATGGCTACACCTTC	CASSFRLGRNYGYTF
TRBV9	TRBJ1-2	NA	TGTGCCAGCAGCGTTGGCCAGGGGTACTTCTATGGCTACACCTTC	CASSVGQGYFYGYTF
TRBV25-1	TRBJ1-5	TRBD1	TGTGCCAGCAGTGAAGCCACGGACAGGGGATTACAGCCCCAGCATTTT	CASSEATDRGLQPQHF
TRBV27	TRBJ1-6	TRBD1	TGTGCCAGCAGCCGCTACCCCGGGACAGACAATTCACCCCTCCACTTT	CASSRYPGTDNSPLHF
TRBV10-2	TRBJ2-7	TRBD1	TGCGCCAGCAGGCCCGGACAGGGGGTTTCCTACGAGCAGTACTTC	CASRPGQGVSYEQYF
TRBV10-3	TRBJ2-2	TRBD2	TGTGCCATCAGCCCCCATACTAGCGGGAGGGCCAGCGGGGAGCTGTTTTTT	CAISPHTSGRASGELFF
TRBV5-6	TRBJ2-7	TRBD1	TGTGCCAGCAGCTCGGTGGGACAGGGAATTCGCGAGCAGTACTTC	CASSSVGQGIREQYF
TRBV4-1	TRBJ2-7	NA	TGCGCCAGCACCTCCGACCGCGGGGACTTATACGAGCAGTACTTC	CASTSDRGDLYEQYF
TRBV10-1	TRBJ2-7	NA	TGCGCCAGCAGCTCCTCTGGAGCAGGGGGGACCTACGAGCAGTACTTC	CASSSSGAGGTYEQYF
TRBV7-9	TRBJ1-3	NA	TGTGCCAGCAGCCCGGGGGGAAACACCATATATTTT	CASSPGGNTIYF
TRBV19	TRBJ1-3	NA	TGTGCCAGTAGTATATTCGGACACTCTGGAAACACCATATATTTT	CASSIFGHSGNTIYF
TRBV2	TRBJ1-2	TRBD1	TGTGCCAGCAGTGAAAGACAGGGTCATGGCTACACCTTC	CASSERQGHGYTF
TRBV6-5	TRBJ1-4	TRBD1	TGTGCCAGCAGCCGGGACAGGGAGGGTGAAAAACTGTTTTTT	CASSRDREGEKLFF
TRBV5-1	TRBJ2-6	TRBD2	TGCGCCAGCAGCCGGGGGGGGACACTAAGCTCTGGGGCCAACGTCCTGACTTTC	CASSRGGTLSSGANVLTF
TRBV28	TRBJ2-7	NA	TGTGCCAGCAGTCTCGACAGCTCTCCTTCCTACGAGCAGTACTTC	CASSLDSSPSYEQYF
TRBV7-2	TRBJ2-7	TRBD2	TGTGCCAGCAGTTCGAGCGGGGGGAGTTCCTACGAGCAGTACTTC	CASSSSGGSSYEQYF
TRBV5-5	TRBJ1-4	NA	TGTGCCAGCAGCTTGGACAGTATACGTGCAACTAATGAAAAACTGTTTTTT	CASSLDSIRATNEKLFF
TRBV18	TRBJ1-3	NA	TGTGCCAGCTCCCCGACAGGAACGAGCTCTGGAAACACCATATATTTT	CASSPTGTSSGNTIYF
TRBV6-5	TRBJ1-2	NA	TGTGCCAGCAGTCCCGCGGGGGATGGCTACACCTTC	CASSPAGDGYTF
TRBV19	TRBJ2-2	NA	TGTGCCAGTAGTCCTGGGGCAGCGAACACCGGGGAGCTGTTTTTT	CASSPGAANTGELFF
TRBV19	TRBJ1-6	NA	TGTGCCAGTAGGGACACCCAGGGGTATAATTCACCCCTCCACTTT	CASRDTQGYNSPLHF
TRBV9	TRBJ1-4	NA	TGTGCCAGCAGCGTAGGGCAGGGGCCTAATGAAAAACTGTTTTTT	CASSVGQGPNEKLFF
TRBV5-1	TRBJ1-1	NA	TGCGCCAGCAGCTTGTTGGGGCGTACAGCCATGAACACTGAAGCTTTCTTT	CASSLLGRTAMNTEAFF
TRBV7-9	TRBJ2-3	TRBD1	TGTGCCAGCAGCCTACAGGGGATGGGAGATACGCAGTATTTT	CASSLQGMGDTQYF
TRBV7-2	TRBJ2-3	TRBD2	TGTGCCAGCACCCCAACTAGCGGGCTCAGCACAGATACGCAGTATTTT	CASTPTSGLSTDTQYF
TRBV9	TRBJ2-1	TRBD1	TGTGCCAGCAGCTTAATTGGGACAGGGGCGAGTGAGCAGTTCTTC	CASSLIGTGASEQFF
TRBV6-1	TRBJ1-1	TRBD1	TGTGCCAGCAGTCGTAGACAGGGGGCTGACACTGAAGCTTTCTTT	CASSRRQGADTEAFF
TRBV11-2	TRBJ1-1	NA	TGTGCCAGCAGCTTCACCGCTTCGGGGGAAGCTTTCTTT	CASSFTASGEAFF
TRBV10-1	TRBJ1-5	NA	TGCGCCAGCAGTGATTCGGCGCAGGGCCTCAATCAGCCCCAGCATTTT	CASSDSAQGLNQPQHF
TRBV29-1	TRBJ1-1	NA	TGCAGCTACAGCCTACTGTACACTGAAGCTTTCTTT	CSYSLLYTEAFF
TRBV27	TRBJ1-2	NA	TGTGCCAGCAGTTTATCGAGTCAATCCCCCTATGGCTACACCTTC	CASSLSSQSPYGYTF
TRBV5-1	TRBJ1-1	NA	TGCGCCAGCAGCTTGTTCGGTGGAGCTGAAGCTTTCTTT	CASSLFGGAEAFF
TRBV27	TRBJ1-5	NA	TGTGCCAGCAGTTTTCAGGGGAGCAATCAGCCCCAGCATTTT	CASSFQGSNQPQHF
TRBV5-1	TRBJ1-3	TRBD1	TGCGCCAGCAGCTGGGACAGCGGAAACACCATATATTTT	CASSWDSGNTIYF
TRBV28	TRBJ2-7	NA	TGTGCCAGCAGTATCTCGGGATACGAGCAGTACTTC	CASSISGYEQYF
TRBV5-4	TRBJ2-5	TRBD2	TGTGCCAGCAGGACTAGCGGCCAAGAGACCCAGTACTTC	CASRTSGQETQYF